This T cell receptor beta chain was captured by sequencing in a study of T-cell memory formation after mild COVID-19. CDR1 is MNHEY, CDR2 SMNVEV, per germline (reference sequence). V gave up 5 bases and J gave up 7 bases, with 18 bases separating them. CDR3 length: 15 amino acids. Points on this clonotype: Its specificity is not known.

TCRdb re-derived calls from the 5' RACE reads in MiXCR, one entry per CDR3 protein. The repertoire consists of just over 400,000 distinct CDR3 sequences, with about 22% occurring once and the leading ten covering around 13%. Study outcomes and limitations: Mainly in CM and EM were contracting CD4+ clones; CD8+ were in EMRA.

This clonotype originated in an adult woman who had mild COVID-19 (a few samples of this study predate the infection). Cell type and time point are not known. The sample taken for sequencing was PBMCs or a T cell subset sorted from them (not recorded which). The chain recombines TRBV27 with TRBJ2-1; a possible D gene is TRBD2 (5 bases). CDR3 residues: CASSISVVPGNEQFF. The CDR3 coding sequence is TGTGCCAGCAGTATTTCAGTCGTCCCGGGAAATGAGCAGTTCTTC.